This T cell receptor (beta chain) was sequenced in a study of shared clonotypes between healthy human individuals. Study-wide context: CD4 naive cells filled three plates per donor, CD4 memory three, CD8 naive two and CD8 memory one. Findings of the study overall: The authors sampled blood alone, and tissue repertoires likely differ.

The CDR3 length is 14 residues. Trimming pared 5 bases from V and 2 bases from J, leaving 10 bases between. CDR1 is MDHEN and CDR2 is SYDVKM in the germline V gene. Naive CD8 cells comprised CD45RO-negative, CCR7-positively selected cells, excluding terminally differentiated effector memory CD45RA+ cells. As concerns this clone: Its matching antigen is unknown.

The data were produced by immunoSEQ multiplex PCR, yet TCRdb's version contains in-frame clones alone and is incomplete. The sample has about 580,000 clones; roughly 98% are singletons. This chain uses TRBV28 with TRBJ1-5; D remains ambiguous. This sequence was found in a man under 40 in good health. The sample consisted of naive CD8+ T cells sorted from blood. As DNA, the CDR3 is TGTGCCAGCAGTCCCCCCTATGGCAATCAGCCCCAGCATTTT. This sequence encodes CASSPPYGNQPQHF.